What follows describes a single TCR beta chain. Its antigen is not known. The sequenced fragment ends 3 residues before the CDR3 boundary, so the rest is inferred from the germline J gene. All CVID subjects were on immunoglobulin replacement for at least one year. The data originate from a study of T cell clonality in common variable immunodeficiency. Study results and caveats: Reportedly, TCR beta sequences from common variable immunodeficiency showed fewer deletions and N-nucleotide insertions. Compared with controls, CVID subjects had fewer shared TCRbeta clones. Compared with healthy controls, CVID subjects showed increased TCRbeta clonality, mostly in about a third.

This CDR3 comprises 15 residues. V lost 0 bases to trimming and J lost 4 bases, with 13 bases between them. Germline CDR1 is LGHNA and CDR2 is YNFKEQ. Sequencing input was equivalent genomic DNA from CVID and controls. Libraries were prepared by immunoSEQ multiplex PCR; TCRdb keeps only in-frame clonotypes and omits some of them. Recorded here are around 20,000 clones, none singletons. The chain couples TRBV4-2 to TRBJ2-7; tentative D call: TRBD1 (6 bases). The sample taken for sequencing was peripheral blood mononuclear cells. The source of this sequence is a human donor with common variable immunodeficiency. This CDR3 reads CASSQEGGGDYEQYF. The part of the CDR3 DNA that was read is TGTGCCAGCAGCCAAGAAGGGGGTGGGGATTACGAG.